What follows are 15 T cell receptor beta chains derived from one specimen sequenced in a study of OX40 agonist ivuxolimab in advanced cancers. Produced via immunoSEQ multiplex PCR; TCRdb's table is partial and in-frame only. The sample comprises about 50,000 clones, approximately 84% of which are singletons, and about 3% rests with the top ten. The starting material was CD4+ or CD8+ T cells sorted from blood, obtained in a trial of the OX40 agonist ivuxolimab. These receptors came from an adult with an advanced solid tumor such as melanoma, head and neck, liver or kidney cancer.

The chain joins TRBV7-9 to TRBJ2-5; no clear D. The length of the CDR3 is 15 residues. Germline lookup yields CDR1 SEHNR and CDR2 FQNEAQ (reference sequence). Trimming took 1 base from V and 5 from J, leaving 14 bases between them. The CDR3 DNA sequence: TGTGCCAGCAGCTTAGATGTCGGGCCGTGGGAGACCCAGTACTTC. The encoded protein is CASSLDVGPWETQYF.

The chain is built from TRBV5-1 and TRBJ1-2; TRBD1 might be the D (6 bases). The CDR3 spans 15 residues. The germline CDR1 and CDR2 sequences are SGHRS and YFSETQ. V was shortened by 1 base and J by 7 bases, with 17 bases between the two germline ends. In nucleotides, the CDR3 is TGCGCCAGCAGCTTGTACCAAACAGGGTCCGCTGGCTACACCTTC. Its translation is CASSLYQTGSAGYTF.

The J gene is TRBJ1-3, the V gene TRBV5-4; D unresolved. This CDR3 region has 15 residues. Germline V gene sequence: CDR1 SGHNT, CDR2 YYREEE (reference sequence). V shed 2 bases and J shed 0 bases, with 9 bases lying between them. CDR3 region: CASSLWAVSGNTIYF. CDR3 DNA sequence: TGTGCCAGCAGCTTATGGGCAGTCTCTGGAAACACCATATATTTT.

The chain joins TRBV21-1 to TRBJ2-1; the listed D gene, TRBD2, was not tested against the DNA. TRBV21-1 is labeled a pseudogene. The CDR3 sequence is 17 residues long. CDR3 region: CASSKAPIPLRGNEQFF. Written as DNA, the CDR3 is TGTGCCAGCAGCAAAGCGCCTATTCCTTTACGAGGCAATGAGCAGTTCTTC.

For the CDR3, the DNA is TGTGCCAGCAGTGACCCAAGAAGCGGGGGGGCCGTTGATGAGCAGTTCTTC. Residues: CASSDPRSGGAVDEQFF. This chain uses TRBV2 with TRBJ2-1, with 10 positions matching TRBD2. Per the germline V gene, CDR1 is SNHLY and CDR2 is FYNNEI. The CDR3 runs 17 residues. The J segment lost 8 bases and the V segment lost 3 bases, leaving 13 bases of the junction unmatched.

The J gene is TRBJ1-4, the V gene TRBV27; 7 positions match TRBD1. This CDR3 contains 15 residues. J lost 0 bases, V lost 6 bases, and 4 bases had no gene match. The germline CDR1 and CDR2 sequences are MNHEY and SMNVEV (reference sequence). The CDR3 sequence is CASRTGVATNEKLFF. The CDR3 nucleotides are TGTGCCAGCAGAACAGGGGTCGCAACTAATGAAAAACTGTTTTTT.

This sequence joins TRBV7-9 and TRBJ2-3, with a possible D match to TRBD1 (5 bases). The V end was cut by 5 bases, the J end by 3 bases, with 18 bases between. This CDR3 region has 16 residues. Germline CDR1 is SEHNR and CDR2 is FQNEAQ (reference sequence). CDR3 sequence (DNA): TGTGCCAGCAGCATTAGCAGGGCTCAAGCAACAGATACGCAGTATTTT. Amino acid sequence: CASSISRAQATDTQYF.

V usage is TRBV11-2 and J usage is TRBJ2-2; D ambiguous. Trimming stripped 6 bases from V and 5 bases from J, with 4 bases between. The CDR3 length is 11 residues. Germline V gives CDR1 SGHAT, CDR2 FQNNGV. The CDR3 DNA reads TGTGCCAGCAGTTCGACCGGGGAGCTGTTTTTT. It specifies CASSSTGELFF.

The chain joins TRBV5-4 to TRBJ1-2; no clear D gene. The CDR3 is made up of 14 amino acids. Germline V gene data show CDR1 as SGHNT and CDR2 as YYREEE (reference sequence). V lost 7 bases, J lost 5 bases, and 18 bases lay in between. The CDR3 loop is CASGTDYDVYGYTF. Written as DNA, the CDR3 is TGTGCCAGCGGCACGGACTACGATGTTTATGGCTACACCTTC.

The J gene is TRBJ2-1, the V gene TRBV5-4, with 7 bases fitting TRBD2. The junction had 14 bases not matched to a gene; V was cut back by 4 bases and J by 7 bases. The CDR3 consists of 16 residues. Germline CDR1 reads SGHNT; CDR2 reads YYREEE (reference sequence). This CDR3 reads CASSLASGAGQNEQFF. In DNA, the CDR3 is TGTGCCAGCAGCCTGGCGAGCGGGGCCGGACAAAATGAGCAGTTCTTC.

This sequence joins TRBV18 and TRBJ2-6; 8 bases match TRBD1. Germline V lookup: CDR1 KGHSH, CDR2 LQKENI. After removal of 5 bases from V and 0 bases from J, the junction contained 9 bases not matched to a gene. The CDR3 is 18 residues long. CDR3 coding DNA: TGTGCCAGCTCAGTCCGGGACAGGACCTTCTCTGGGGCCAACGTCCTGACTTTC. Encoded protein: CASSVRDRTFSGANVLTF.

The chain uses TRBV7-9 and TRBJ2-7; D perhaps matches TRBD1 (5 bases). The CDR3 contains 12 residues. CDR1 and CDR2 (germline): SEHNR, FQNEAQ (reference sequence). V shed 5 bases and J shed 5 bases, with 10 bases lying between them. The CDR3 protein is CASSPLGDEQYF. The DNA for the CDR3 is TGTGCCAGCAGCCCCCTAGGGGACGAGCAGTACTTC. The variable domain in full, completed from reference TRBV7-9 and TRBJ2-7, reads DTGVSQNPRHKITKRGQNVTFRCDPISEHNRLYWYRQTLGQGPEFLTYFQNEAQLEKSRLLSDRFSAERPKGSFSTLEIQRTEQGDSAMYLCASSPLGDEQYFGPGTRLTVT.

V and J are TRBV19 and TRBJ1-1; TRBD1 might be the D (6 bases). Per germline, CDR1 LNHDA and CDR2 SQIVND (reference sequence). The CDR3 runs to 13 residues. V lost 3 bases to trimming and J lost 1 base, with 6 bases between them. The CDR3 region is CASSMTGNTEAFF. The CDR3 DNA is TGTGCCAGTAGTATGACAGGGAACACTGAAGCTTTCTTT.

This chain joins TRBV4-2 and TRBJ2-7; D uncertain. Trimming removed 0 bases at V and 4 bases at J, with 16 bases between. The germline CDR1 and CDR2 sequences are LGHNA and YNFKEQ. The CDR3 has 16 residues. The CDR3: CASSQEWEAINYEQYF. The CDR3 coding sequence is TGTGCCAGCAGCCAAGAGTGGGAAGCGATTAATTACGAGCAGTACTTC.

V usage is TRBV10-2 and J usage is TRBJ1-6; D is unclear. Germline V lookup: CDR1 WSHSY, CDR2 SAAADI. This CDR3 has 12 residues. V was cut by 2 bases and J by 11 bases, with 7 bases left in between. DNA for the CDR3: TGCGCCAGCAGTGAGCCGATTCCACCCCTCCACTTT. The encoded protein is CASSEPIPPLHF.